The subject of this entry is one T cell receptor beta chain. The sample belongs to a study of blood T cell repertoires in COVID-19. CDR1 is SGHAT and CDR2 is FQNNGV in the germline V gene. This CDR3 region has 15 residues. V lost 6 bases and J lost 0, with 11 bases in between. TCRdb's copy holds only in-frame clones and misses some; the assay was immunoSEQ multiplex PCR. This sample has approximately 100,000 clones; around 85% occur once, and the top ten carry about 3.6%. V gene TRBV11-2 combines with J gene TRBJ1-4; D might be TRBD1 (6 bases). This sequence was found in a woman older than 75 with active or convalescent COVID-19. The sample taken for sequencing was peripheral blood. CDR3 region: CASSQGRATNEKLFF. The CDR3 region has the DNA TGTGCCAGCAGTCAGGGGAGGGCAACTAATGAAAAACTGTTTTTT.